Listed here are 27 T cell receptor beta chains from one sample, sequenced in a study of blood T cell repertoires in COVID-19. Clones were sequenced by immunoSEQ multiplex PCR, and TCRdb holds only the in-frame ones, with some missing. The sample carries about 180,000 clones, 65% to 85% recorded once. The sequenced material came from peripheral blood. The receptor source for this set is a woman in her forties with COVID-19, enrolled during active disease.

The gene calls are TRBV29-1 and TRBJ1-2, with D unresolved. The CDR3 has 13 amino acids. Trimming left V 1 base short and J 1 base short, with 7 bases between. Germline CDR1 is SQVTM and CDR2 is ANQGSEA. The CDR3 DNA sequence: TGCAGCGTTGAAGCCCGACTTAACTATGGCTACACCTTC. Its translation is CSVEARLNYGYTF.

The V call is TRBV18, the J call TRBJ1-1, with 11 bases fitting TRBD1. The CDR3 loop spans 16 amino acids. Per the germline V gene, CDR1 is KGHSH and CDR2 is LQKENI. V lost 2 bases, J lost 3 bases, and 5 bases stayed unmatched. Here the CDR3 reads CASSPFGTGGHTEAFF. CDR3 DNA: TGTGCCAGCTCACCATTCGGGACAGGGGGACACACTGAAGCTTTCTTT.

CDR3 bases: TGTGCCAGCAGTTTAGGTCGGGACATTTCCTACGAGCAGTACTTC. Encoded protein: CASSLGRDISYEQYF. This chain joins TRBV28 and TRBJ2-7, with D perhaps matching TRBD1 (6 bases). The CDR3 runs 15 residues. V shed 2 bases and J shed 1 base, with 12 bases lying between them. The germline CDR1 and CDR2 sequences are MDHEN and SYDVKM.

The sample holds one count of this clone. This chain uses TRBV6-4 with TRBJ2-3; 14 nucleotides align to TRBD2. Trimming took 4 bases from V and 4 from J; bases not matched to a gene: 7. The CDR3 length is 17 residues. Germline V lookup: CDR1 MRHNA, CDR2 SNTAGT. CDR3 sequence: CASSAGTSGGGADTQYF. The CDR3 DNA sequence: TGTGCCAGCAGTGCCGGGACTAGCGGGGGTGGCGCAGATACGCAGTATTTT.

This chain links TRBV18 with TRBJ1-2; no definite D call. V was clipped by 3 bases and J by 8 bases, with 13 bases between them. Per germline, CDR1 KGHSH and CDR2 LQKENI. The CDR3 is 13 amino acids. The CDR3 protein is CASSPWEGDGYTF. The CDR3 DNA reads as TGTGCCAGCTCACCGTGGGAGGGAGACGGCTACACCTTC.

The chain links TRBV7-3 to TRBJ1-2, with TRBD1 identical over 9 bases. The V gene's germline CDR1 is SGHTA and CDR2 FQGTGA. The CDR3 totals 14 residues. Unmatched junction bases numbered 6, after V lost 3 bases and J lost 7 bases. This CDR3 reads CASSLGQGKFGYTF. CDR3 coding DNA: TGTGCCAGCAGCTTGGGACAGGGAAAATTTGGCTACACCTTC.

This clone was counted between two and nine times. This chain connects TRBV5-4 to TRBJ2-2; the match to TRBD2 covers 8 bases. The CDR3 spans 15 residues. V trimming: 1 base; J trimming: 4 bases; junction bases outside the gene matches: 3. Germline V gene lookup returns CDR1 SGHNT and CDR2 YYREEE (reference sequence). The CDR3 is CASSLTSGSTGELFF. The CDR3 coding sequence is TGTGCCAGCAGCTTGACTAGCGGTAGCACCGGGGAGCTGTTTTTT.

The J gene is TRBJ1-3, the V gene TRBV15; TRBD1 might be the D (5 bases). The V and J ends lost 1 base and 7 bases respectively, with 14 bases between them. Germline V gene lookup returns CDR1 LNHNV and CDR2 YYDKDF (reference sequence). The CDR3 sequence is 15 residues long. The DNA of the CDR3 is TGTGCCACCAGCAGAGGAACAGGCCAGGCGAACACCATATATTTT. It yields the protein CATSRGTGQANTIYF.

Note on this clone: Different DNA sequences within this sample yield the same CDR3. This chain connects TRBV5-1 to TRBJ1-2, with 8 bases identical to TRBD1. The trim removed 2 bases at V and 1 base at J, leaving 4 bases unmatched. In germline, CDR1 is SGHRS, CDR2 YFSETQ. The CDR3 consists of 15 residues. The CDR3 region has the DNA TGCGCCAGCAGCTTCGGCGACAGGGGTAACTATGGCTACACCTTC. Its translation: CASSFGDRGNYGYTF.

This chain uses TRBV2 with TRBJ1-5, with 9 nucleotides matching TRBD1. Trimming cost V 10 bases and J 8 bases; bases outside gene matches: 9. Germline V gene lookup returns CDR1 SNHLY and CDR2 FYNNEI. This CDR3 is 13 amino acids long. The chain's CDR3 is CATKGQGLEPQHF. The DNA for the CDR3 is TGTGCCACCAAGGGACAGGGACTTGAGCCCCAGCATTTT.

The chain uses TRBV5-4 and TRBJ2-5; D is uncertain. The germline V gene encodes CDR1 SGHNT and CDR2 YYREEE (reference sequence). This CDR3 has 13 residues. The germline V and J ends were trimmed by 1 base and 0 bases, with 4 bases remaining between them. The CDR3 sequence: CASSLLYQETQYF. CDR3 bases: TGTGCCAGCAGCTTGCTGTACCAAGAGACCCAGTACTTC.

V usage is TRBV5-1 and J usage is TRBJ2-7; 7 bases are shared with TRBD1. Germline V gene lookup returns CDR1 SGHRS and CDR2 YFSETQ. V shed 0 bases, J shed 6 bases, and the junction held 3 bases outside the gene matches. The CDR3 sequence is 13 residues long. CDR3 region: CASSLGDRSEQYF. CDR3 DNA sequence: TGCGCCAGCAGCTTGGGGGACAGATCCGAGCAGTACTTC.

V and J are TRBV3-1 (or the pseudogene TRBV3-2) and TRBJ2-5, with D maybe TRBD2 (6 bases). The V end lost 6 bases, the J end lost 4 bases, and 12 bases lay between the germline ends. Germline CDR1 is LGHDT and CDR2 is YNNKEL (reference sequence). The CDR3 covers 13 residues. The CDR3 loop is CASSRDLTETQYF. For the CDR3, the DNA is TGTGCCAGCAGTCGGGACTTAACAGAGACCCAGTACTTC.

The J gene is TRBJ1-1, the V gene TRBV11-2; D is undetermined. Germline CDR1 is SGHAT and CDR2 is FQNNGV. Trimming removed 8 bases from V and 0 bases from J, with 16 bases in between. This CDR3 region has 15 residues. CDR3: CASGKRAAMNTEAFF. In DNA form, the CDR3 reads TGTGCCAGCGGGAAGAGGGCGGCTATGAACACTGAAGCTTTCTTT.

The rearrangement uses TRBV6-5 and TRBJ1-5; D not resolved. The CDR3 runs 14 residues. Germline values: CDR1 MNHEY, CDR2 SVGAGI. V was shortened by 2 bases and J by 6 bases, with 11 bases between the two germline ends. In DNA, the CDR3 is TGTGCCAGCAGTTACGGGTCAGGATCTCAGCCCCAGCATTTT. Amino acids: CASSYGSGSQPQHF.

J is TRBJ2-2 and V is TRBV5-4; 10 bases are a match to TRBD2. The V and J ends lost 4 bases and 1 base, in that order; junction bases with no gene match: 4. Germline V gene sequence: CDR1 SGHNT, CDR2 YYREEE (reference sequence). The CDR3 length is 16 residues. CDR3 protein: CASSPGLAENTGELFF. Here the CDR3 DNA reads TGTGCCAGCAGCCCAGGACTAGCGGAGAACACCGGGGAGCTGTTTTTT.

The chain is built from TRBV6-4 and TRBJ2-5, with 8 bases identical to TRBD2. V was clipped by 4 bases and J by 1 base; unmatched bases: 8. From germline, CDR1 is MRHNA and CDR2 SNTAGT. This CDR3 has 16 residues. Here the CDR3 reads CASSALAGGGQETQYF. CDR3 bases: TGTGCCAGCAGTGCCTTGGCCGGGGGGGGCCAAGAGACCCAGTACTTC.

CDR3 bases: TGTGCCAGCAGTTTCTTAGCGGGAGTACGGCCCTACTACAATGAGCAGTTCTTC. Its translation is CASSFLAGVRPYYNEQFF. The V call is TRBV28, the J call TRBJ2-1; 9 bases map to TRBD2. The germline gives CDR1 MDHEN, CDR2 SYDVKM. The length of the CDR3 is 18 residues. V dropped 3 bases and J dropped 3; count of bases not matched to a gene: 12.

The CDR3 DNA reads as TGTGCCAGTACCATGAGGGAGGGGGAAAAACTGTTTTTT. Protein sequence: CASTMREGEKLFF. The rearrangement uses TRBV19 and TRBJ1-4; D perhaps matches TRBD1 (5 bases). This CDR3 contains 13 residues. The germline V and J ends were trimmed by 7 bases and 8 bases, with 14 bases remaining between them. Germline V gene data show CDR1 as LNHDA and CDR2 as SQIVND (reference sequence).

The CDR3 coding sequence is TGTGCCAGCAGTGAAGGAGACGCCACTGGAAACACCATATATTTT. This sequence encodes CASSEGDATGNTIYF. The chain links TRBV6-4 to TRBJ1-3, with D uncertain. Deletions cut 3 bases from V and 2 bases from J, with 11 bases between. Germline V gives CDR1 MRHNA, CDR2 SNTAGT. The CDR3 length is 15 residues.

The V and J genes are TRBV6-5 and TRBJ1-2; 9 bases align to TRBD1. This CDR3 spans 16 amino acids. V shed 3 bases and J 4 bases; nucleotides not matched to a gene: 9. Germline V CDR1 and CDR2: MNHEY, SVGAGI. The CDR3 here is CASSYATGTGSYGYTF. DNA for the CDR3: TGTGCCAGCAGTTATGCCACCGGGACAGGGTCCTATGGCTACACCTTC.

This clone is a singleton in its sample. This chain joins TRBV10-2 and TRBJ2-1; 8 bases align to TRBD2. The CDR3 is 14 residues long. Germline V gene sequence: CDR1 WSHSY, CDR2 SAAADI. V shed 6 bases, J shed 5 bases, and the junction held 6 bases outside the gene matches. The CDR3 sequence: CASRERETDNEQFF. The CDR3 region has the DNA TGCGCCAGCAGAGAGCGGGAGACCGACAATGAGCAGTTCTTC.

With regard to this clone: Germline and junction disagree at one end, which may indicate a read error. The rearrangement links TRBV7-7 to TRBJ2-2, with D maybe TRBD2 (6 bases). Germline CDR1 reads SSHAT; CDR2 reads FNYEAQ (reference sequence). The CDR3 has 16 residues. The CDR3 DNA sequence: TGTGCTAGCAGCGTCCACCGACTAGCGAACACCGGGGAGCTGTTTTTT. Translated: CASSVHRLANTGELFF.

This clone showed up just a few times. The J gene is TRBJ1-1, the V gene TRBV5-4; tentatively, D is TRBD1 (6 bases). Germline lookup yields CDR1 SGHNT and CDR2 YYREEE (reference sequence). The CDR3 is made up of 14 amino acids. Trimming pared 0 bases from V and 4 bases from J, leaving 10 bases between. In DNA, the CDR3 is TGTGCCAGCAGCTTGGATACAGGGTTCACTGAAGCTTTCTTT. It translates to CASSLDTGFTEAFF.

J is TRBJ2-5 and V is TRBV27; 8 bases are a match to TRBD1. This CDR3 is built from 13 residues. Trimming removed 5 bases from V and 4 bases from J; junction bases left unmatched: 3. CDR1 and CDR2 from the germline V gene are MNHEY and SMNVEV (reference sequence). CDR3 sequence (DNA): TGTGCCAGCAGTCGACAGGGGAGAGAGACCCAGTACTTC. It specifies CASSRQGRETQYF.

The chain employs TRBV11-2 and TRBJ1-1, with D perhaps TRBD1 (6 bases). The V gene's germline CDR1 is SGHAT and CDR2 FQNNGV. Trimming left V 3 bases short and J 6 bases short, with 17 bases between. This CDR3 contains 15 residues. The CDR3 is CASSFPMGGPSEAFF. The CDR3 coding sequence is TGTGCCAGCAGCTTCCCAATGGGGGGGCCCTCTGAAGCTTTCTTT.

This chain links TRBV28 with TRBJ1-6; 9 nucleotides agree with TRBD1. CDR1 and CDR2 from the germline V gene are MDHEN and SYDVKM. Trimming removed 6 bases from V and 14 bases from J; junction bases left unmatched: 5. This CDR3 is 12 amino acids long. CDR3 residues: CASSHGQGTLHF. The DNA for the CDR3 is TGTGCCAGCAGCCACGGACAGGGGACCCTCCACTTT.